Presented here are 5 T cell receptor beta chains from one specimen sequenced in a study of cytomegalovirus exposure and HLA in healthy donors. In the PCR, 60 Vbeta and 13 Jbeta primers were used. Libraries were prepared by immunoSEQ multiplex PCR; TCRdb keeps only in-frame clonotypes and omits some of them. Of about 140,000 clones listed, 80% are singletons. The sequencing input was PBMCs. These receptors came from a man in his fifties in good health and CMV-seronegative.

The chain employs TRBV28 and TRBJ1-5; D is perhaps TRBD1 (6 bases). The CDR3 is 19 amino acids. Per the germline V gene, CDR1 is MDHEN and CDR2 is SYDVKM. Trimming stripped 4 bases from V and 0 bases from J, with 22 bases between. The CDR3 protein is CASSSSSRTVRYSNQPQHF. The DNA of the CDR3 is TGTGCCAGCAGTTCCTCATCTAGGACAGTCCGTTATAGCAATCAGCCCCAGCATTTT.

This chain connects TRBV19 to TRBJ2-1, with 12 bases aligning to TRBD1. The CDR3 consists of 15 residues. After removal of 6 bases from V and 9 bases from J, the junction contained 9 bases not matched to a gene. Looked up from germline, CDR1 is LNHDA and CDR2 is SQIVND (reference sequence). The CDR3: CASSLRDRGLGEQFF. The CDR3 DNA reads TGTGCCAGTAGCCTTCGGGACAGGGGGCTTGGTGAGCAGTTCTTC. The full variable domain, its missing parts supplied by reference TRBV19 and TRBJ2-1, is DGGITQSPKYLFRKEGQNVTLSCEQNLNHDAMYWYRQDPGQGLRLIYYSQIVNDFQKGDIAEGYSVSREKKESFPLTVTSAQKNPTAFYLCASSLRDRGLGEQFFGPGTRLTVL.

The chain has TRBV7-6 and TRBJ2-7, with 10 bases that match TRBD1. From germline, CDR1 is SGHVS and CDR2 FNYEAQ. CDR3 length equals 14 residues. V was clipped by 5 bases and J by 4 bases; unmatched bases: 5. For the CDR3, the DNA is TGTGCCAGCAGCCTGCCGGGACAGGGGTACGAGCAGTACTTC. It is translated as CASSLPGQGYEQYF.

The CDR3 DNA reads as TGTGCCAGCAGCCGAATTGGACAGGCAGATACGCAGTATTTT. Translation gives CASSRIGQADTQYF. The chain combines TRBV7-2 with TRBJ2-3, with 7 bases aligning to TRBD1. The length of the CDR3 is 14 residues. The germline gives CDR1 SGHTA, CDR2 FQGNSA. The trim removed 5 bases at V and 4 bases at J, leaving 6 bases unmatched.

The chain carries TRBV9 and TRBJ1-1, with D possibly being TRBD1 (6 bases). This CDR3 spans 16 amino acids. The germline V gene has CDR1 SGDLS and CDR2 YYNGEE. V gave up 0 bases and J gave up 4 bases, with 16 bases separating them. The CDR3 coding sequence is TGTGCCAGCAGCGTAGGAGGGGGGGGGCTTGGCACTGAAGCTTTCTTT. Its protein product is CASSVGGGGLGTEAFF.